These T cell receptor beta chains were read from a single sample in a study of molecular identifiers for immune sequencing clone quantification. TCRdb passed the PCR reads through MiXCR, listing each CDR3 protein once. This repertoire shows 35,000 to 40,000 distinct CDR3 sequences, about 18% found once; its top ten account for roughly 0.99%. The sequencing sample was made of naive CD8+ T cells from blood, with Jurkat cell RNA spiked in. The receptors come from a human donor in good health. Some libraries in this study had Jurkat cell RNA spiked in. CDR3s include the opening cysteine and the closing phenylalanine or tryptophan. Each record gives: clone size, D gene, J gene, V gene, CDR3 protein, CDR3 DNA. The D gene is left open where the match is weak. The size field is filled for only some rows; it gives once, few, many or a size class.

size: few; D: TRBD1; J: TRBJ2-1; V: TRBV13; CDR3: CASSRDRSNEQFF; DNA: TGTGCCAGCAGCCGGGACAGGTCCAATGAGCAGTTCTTC
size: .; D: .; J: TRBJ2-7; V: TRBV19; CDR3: CASSPRVGGPYEQYF; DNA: TGTGCCAGTAGTCCGAGGGTGGGGGGCCCCTACGAGCAGTACTTC
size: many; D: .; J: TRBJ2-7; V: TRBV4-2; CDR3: CASSQETSYEQYF; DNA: TGTGCCAGCAGCCAAGAAACGTCCTACGAGCAGTACTTC
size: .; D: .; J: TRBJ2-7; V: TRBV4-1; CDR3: CASSQDAPTGYSYEQYF; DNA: TGCGCCAGCAGCCAAGATGCCCCGACAGGCTACTCCTACGAGCAGTACTTC
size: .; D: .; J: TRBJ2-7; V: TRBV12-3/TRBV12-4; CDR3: CASSPAGAYERYF; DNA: TGTGCCAGCAGTCCCGCCGGAGCCTACGAGCGGTACTTC
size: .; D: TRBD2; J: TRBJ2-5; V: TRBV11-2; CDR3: CASSLQLAGDQETQYF; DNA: TGTGCCAGCAGCTTACAACTAGCGGGGGATCAAGAGACCCAGTACTTC
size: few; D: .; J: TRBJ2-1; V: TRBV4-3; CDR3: CASSQDRTAYNEQFF; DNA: TGCGCCAGCAGCCAAGATCGGACGGCATACAATGAGCAGTTCTTC
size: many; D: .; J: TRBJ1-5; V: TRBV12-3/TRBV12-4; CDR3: CASSFSVGGFNQPQHF; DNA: TGTGCCAGCAGTTTTTCGGTTGGGGGTTTCAATCAGCCCCAGCATTTT
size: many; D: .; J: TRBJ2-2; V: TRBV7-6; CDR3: CASSLVVSGELFF; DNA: TGTGCCAGCAGCTTAGTTGTGTCCGGGGAGCTGTTTTTT
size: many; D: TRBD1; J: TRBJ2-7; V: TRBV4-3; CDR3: CASSQLRTGSYEQYF; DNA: TGCGCCAGCAGCCAGCTCCGGACAGGCTCTTACGAGCAGTACTTC
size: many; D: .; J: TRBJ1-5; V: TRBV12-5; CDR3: CASGLFGSNQPQHF; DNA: TGTGCTAGTGGGCTCTTCGGAAGCAATCAGCCCCAGCATTTT
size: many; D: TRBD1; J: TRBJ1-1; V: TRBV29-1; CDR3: CSVRTGENTEAFF; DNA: TGCAGCGTACGGACAGGAGAGAACACTGAAGCTTTCTTT
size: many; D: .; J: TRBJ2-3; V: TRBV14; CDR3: CASSQGAGGMADTQYF; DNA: TGTGCCAGCAGCCAAGGGGCTGGCGGGATGGCAGATACGCAGTATTTT
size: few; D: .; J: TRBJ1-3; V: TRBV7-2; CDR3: CASSPTWGLYENTIYF; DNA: TGTGCCAGCAGCCCTACCTGGGGCTTGTATGAAAACACCATATATTTT